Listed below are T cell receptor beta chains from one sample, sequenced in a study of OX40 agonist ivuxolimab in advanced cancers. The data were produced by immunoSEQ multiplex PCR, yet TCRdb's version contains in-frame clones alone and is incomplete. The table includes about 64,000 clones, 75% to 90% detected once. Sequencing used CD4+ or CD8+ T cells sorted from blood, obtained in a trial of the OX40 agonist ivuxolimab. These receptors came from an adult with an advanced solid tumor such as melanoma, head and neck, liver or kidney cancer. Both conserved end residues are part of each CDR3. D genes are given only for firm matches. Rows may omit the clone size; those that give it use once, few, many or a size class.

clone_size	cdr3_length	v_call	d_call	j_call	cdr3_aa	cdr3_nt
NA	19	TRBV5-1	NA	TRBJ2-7	CASSLDLALTRGQGYEQYF	TGCGCCAGCAGCTTGGACTTGGCTCTTACACGGGGACAAGGATACGAGCAGTACTTC
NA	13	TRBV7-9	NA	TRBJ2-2	CASSPLVTGELFF	TGTGCCAGCAGCCCTCTCGTCACCGGGGAGCTGTTTTTT
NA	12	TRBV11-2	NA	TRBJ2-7	CASSLENYEQYF	TGTGCCAGCAGCTTAGAAAACTACGAGCAGTACTTC
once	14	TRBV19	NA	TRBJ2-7	CASSIATGRGEQYF	TGTGCCAGTAGTATAGCTACAGGCCGGGGCGAGCAGTACTTC
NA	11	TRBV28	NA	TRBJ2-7	CASSWTYEQYF	TGTGCCAGCAGTTGGACCTACGAGCAGTACTTC
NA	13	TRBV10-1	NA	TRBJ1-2	CASSETGSYGYTF	TGCGCCAGCAGTGAGACAGGGAGCTATGGCTACACCTTC
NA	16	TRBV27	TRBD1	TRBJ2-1	CASSGEGSGTGGVLLF	TGTGCCAGCAGTGGAGAGGGATCCGGGACAGGGGGCGTTTTGCTCTTC
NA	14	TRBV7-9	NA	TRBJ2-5	CASSSQWRQETQYF	TGTGCCAGCAGCTCTCAGTGGAGACAAGAGACCCAGTACTTC
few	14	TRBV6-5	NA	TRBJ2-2	CASSYGQHTGELFF	TGTGCCAGCAGTTACGGACAGCACACCGGGGAGCTGTTTTTT
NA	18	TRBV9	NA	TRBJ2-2	CASSASTAGANLAGELFF	TGTGCCAGCAGCGCGAGTACGGCAGGGGCGAACCTTGCGGGGGAGCTGTTTTTT
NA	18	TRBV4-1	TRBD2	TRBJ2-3	CASSQVSALAGITDTQYF	TGCGCCAGCAGCCAAGTCTCGGCCCTAGCGGGAATCACAGATACGCAGTATTTT
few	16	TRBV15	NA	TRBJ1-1	CATNLARRTGDTEAFF	TGTGCCACCAACTTGGCGCGTAGGACGGGAGACACTGAAGCTTTCTTT
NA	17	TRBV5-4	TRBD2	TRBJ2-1	CASSQEGLAGTYNEQFF	TGTGCCAGCAGCCAAGAGGGACTAGCGGGAACCTACAATGAGCAGTTCTTC
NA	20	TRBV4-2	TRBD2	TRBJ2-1	CASSQDVLAGGPTSYNEQFF	TGTGCCAGCAGCCAAGATGTCCTAGCGGGGGGGCCAACATCCTACAATGAGCAGTTCTTC
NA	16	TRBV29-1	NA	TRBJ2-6	CSAGGPSNSGANVLTF	TGCAGCGCTGGGGGACCTTCGAACTCTGGGGCCAACGTCCTGACTTTC
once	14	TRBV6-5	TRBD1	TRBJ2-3	CASSPQGFQDTQYF	TGTGCCAGCAGTCCACAGGGGTTTCAAGATACGCAGTATTTT
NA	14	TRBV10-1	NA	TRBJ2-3	CASSGAGSTDTQYF	TGCGCCAGCAGCGGGGCGGGATCCACAGATACGCAGTATTTT
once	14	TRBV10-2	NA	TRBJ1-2	CASSEWGTRDGYTF	TGCGCCAGCAGTGAGTGGGGGACAAGGGATGGCTACACCTTC
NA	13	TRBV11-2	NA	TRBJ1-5	CASSLWEGQPQHF	TGTGCCAGCAGCTTATGGGAGGGTCAGCCCCAGCATTTT
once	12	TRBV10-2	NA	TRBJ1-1	CAIQGPNTEAFF	TGCGCCATTCAGGGACCGAACACTGAAGCTTTCTTT
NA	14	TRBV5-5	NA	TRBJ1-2	CASSLVSPNYGYTF	TGTGCCAGCAGCTTGGTTTCTCCTAACTATGGCTACACCTTC
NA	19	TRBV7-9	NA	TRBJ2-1	CASSLVAGSGPSSYNEQFF	TGTGCCAGCAGCTTAGTGGCTGGTAGCGGCCCTAGCTCCTACAATGAGCAGTTCTTC
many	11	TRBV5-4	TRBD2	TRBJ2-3	CASSAGGPEYF	TGTGCCAGCAGCGCGGGGGGGCCGGAGTATTTT
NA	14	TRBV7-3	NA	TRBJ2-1	CASSFPGSSDEQFF	TGTGCCAGCAGCTTCCCGGGTAGTTCAGATGAGCAGTTCTTC
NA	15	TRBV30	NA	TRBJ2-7	CAWSVGGGFYYEQYF	TGTGCCTGGAGTGTTGGCGGAGGATTTTACTACGAGCAGTACTTC
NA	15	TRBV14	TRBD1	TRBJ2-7	CASSHLGQGAGEQYF	TGTGCCAGCAGCCACCTCGGACAGGGGGCAGGCGAGCAGTACTTC
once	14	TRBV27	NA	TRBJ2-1	CASSAGAAYNEQFF	TGTGCCAGCAGTGCGGGGGCAGCCTACAATGAGCAGTTCTTC
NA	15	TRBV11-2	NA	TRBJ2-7	CASSLRGIGFYEQYF	TGTGCCAGCAGCTTAAGAGGGATAGGTTTCTACGAGCAGTACTTC
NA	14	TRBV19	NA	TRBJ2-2	CASSIAGSGGELFF	TGTGCCAGTAGTATAGCCGGGTCGGGCGGGGAGCTGTTTTTT
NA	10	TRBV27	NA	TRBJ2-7	CASILYEQYF	TGTGCCAGCATTCTCTACGAGCAGTACTTC
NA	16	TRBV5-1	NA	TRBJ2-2	CASSLEGRLNTGELFF	TGCGCCAGCAGCTTGGAGGGACGGCTGAACACCGGGGAGCTGTTTTTT
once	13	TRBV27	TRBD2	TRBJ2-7	CASGSGLSYEQYF	TGTGCCAGCGGCTCGGGACTATCCTACGAGCAGTACTTC
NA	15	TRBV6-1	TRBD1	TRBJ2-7	CASSTQGQGPYEQYF	TGTGCCAGCAGTACGCAGGGACAGGGTCCCTACGAGCAGTACTTC
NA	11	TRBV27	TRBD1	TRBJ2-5	CATYRGETQYF	TGTGCCACCTACAGGGGAGAGACCCAGTACTTC
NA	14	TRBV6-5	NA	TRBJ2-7	CASSRRDKTYEQYF	TGTGCCAGCAGCCGCCGGGACAAGACCTACGAGCAGTACTTC
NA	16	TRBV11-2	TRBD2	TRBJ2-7	CASSGVASGISYEQYF	TGTGCCAGCAGCGGCGTCGCTAGCGGGATCTCCTACGAGCAGTACTTC
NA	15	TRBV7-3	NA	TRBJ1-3	CASSLVSGSGNTIYF	TGTGCCAGCAGCTTAGTCTCCGGCTCTGGAAACACCATATATTTT
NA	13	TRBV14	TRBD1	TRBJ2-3	CASSWTGGDTQYF	TGTGCCAGCAGTTGGACAGGAGGCGATACGCAGTATTTT
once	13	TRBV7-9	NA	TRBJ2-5	CASTSRSRETQYF	TGTGCCAGCACCTCAAGGAGTAGGGAGACCCAGTACTTC